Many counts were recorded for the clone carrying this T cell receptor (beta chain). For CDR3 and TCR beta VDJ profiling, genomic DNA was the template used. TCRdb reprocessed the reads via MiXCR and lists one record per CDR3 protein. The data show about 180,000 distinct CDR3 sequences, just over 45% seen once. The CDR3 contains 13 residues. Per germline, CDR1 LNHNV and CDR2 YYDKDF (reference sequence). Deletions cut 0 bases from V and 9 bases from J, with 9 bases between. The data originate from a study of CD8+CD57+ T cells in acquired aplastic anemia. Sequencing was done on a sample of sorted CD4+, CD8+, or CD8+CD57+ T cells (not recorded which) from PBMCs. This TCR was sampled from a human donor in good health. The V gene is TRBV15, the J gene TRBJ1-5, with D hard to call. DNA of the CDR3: TGTGCCACCAGCAGAGAGTCGATTGGGCCCCAGCATTTT. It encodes CATSRESIGPQHF.